A selection of T cell receptor beta chains follows, all from one sample in a study of Ad26.COV2.S vaccination and SARS-CoV-2 variants. Sequencing was performed with immunoSEQ multiplex PCR; in TCRdb, only in-frame clones are kept and a portion is missing. The sample contains about 440,000 clones, 90% of which appear only once. Sequenced here: peripheral blood, sampled in a trial of Ad26.COV2.S vaccine versus placebo. These receptors were collected from a person aged 18 to 65 who received the Ad26.COV2.S COVID-19 vaccine or a placebo. Both conserved end residues are part of each CDR3.

TRBJ2-3	TRBV2	CASPTTGGSDTQYF
TRBJ2-1	TRBV10-3	CAISDTGAAYNEQFF
TRBJ2-3	TRBV18	CASSPPGQGATTDTQYF
TRBJ1-2	TRBV2	CASSVQGFQGGYTF
TRBJ1-5	TRBV7-8	CASSLVGTSNQPQHF
TRBJ2-7	TRBV28	CASSSFPVTNSYEQYF
TRBJ1-1	TRBV24-1	CATSDGIGTEAFF
TRBJ1-2	TRBV27	CASSLSGGLDGYTF
TRBJ1-6	TRBV11-1	CASTRSGTENSPLHF
TRBJ1-6	TRBV30	CAWSGDRGRSPLHF
TRBJ1-3	TRBV7-2	CASSLDGVGNTIYF
TRBJ2-7	TRBV29-1	CSASSGSRAEQYF
TRBJ1-5	TRBV30	CAWSPQGDQPQHF
TRBJ2-5	TRBV7-9	CASSLTGEVGETQYF
TRBJ2-7	TRBV6-2/TRBV6-3	CASSNQMALSYEQYF
TRBJ1-5	TRBV7-8	CASSLGNQPQHF
TRBJ2-7	TRBV5-5	CASSSLPGQGSYEQYF
TRBJ1-2	TRBV5-4	CASSLAGMDVGYGYTF
TRBJ1-2	TRBV5-1	CASSLGEVYGYTF
TRBJ2-3	TRBV27	CASSRVSGIGTDTQYF
TRBJ2-1	TRBV28	CASRPYRTSSYNEQFF
TRBJ2-7	TRBV30	CASSGSRYEQYF
TRBJ1-3	TRBV2	CASHRLRDTIYF
TRBJ2-1	TRBV10-3	CAISDSGTGYNEQFF
TRBJ2-1	TRBV14	CASSPWDRENNEQFF
TRBJ2-4	TRBV4-3	CASSQATVRLAGAVLAKNIQYF
TRBJ2-1	TRBV12-3/TRBV12-4	CASSDGRGEQFF
TRBJ2-3	TRBV9	CASSVAGTDTQYF
TRBJ2-5	TRBV11-2	CASSLGSSTSETQYF
TRBJ1-1	TRBV5-1	CASSLVSLNTEAFF
TRBJ2-6	TRBV7-2	CARGQGGYSGANVLTF
TRBJ1-1	TRBV7-2	CASSSRLTGTAFTEAFF
TRBJ2-1	TRBV28	CASTEIRTSSYNEQFF
TRBJ1-3	TRBV28	CASSPTGVGNTIYF
TRBJ2-5	TRBV6-2/TRBV6-3	CASSFPGGERKETQYF
TRBJ1-2	TRBV7-2	CASSAGQSYGYTF
TRBJ1-6	TRBV5-6	CASSLEIRPGSPLHF
TRBJ2-3	TRBV5-4	CASSMRAGGLTDTQYF
TRBJ2-3	TRBV19	CASRRDSTDTQYF
TRBJ1-5	TRBV27	CASSWDRNQPQHF
TRBJ2-7	TRBV28	CASREQGIYEQYF
TRBJ1-5	TRBV19	CATAGQLNQPQHF
TRBJ2-2	TRBV12-5	CASSLAGGGGELFF
TRBJ1-5	TRBV4-1	CASSQDPMTDSNQPQHF
TRBJ2-2	TRBV18	CASSPLSVVPAGELFF
TRBJ2-2	TRBV15	CATSRDLRSNTGELFF
TRBJ2-7	TRBV7-2	CASTPNGLADYEQYF
TRBJ2-5	TRBV28	CASSATGTEDQETQYF
TRBJ2-2	TRBV27	CASSPTGGGGELFF